This section outlines one TCR beta chain sequence together with its context. This record comes from a study of blood T cell repertoires in COVID-19. Study as a whole: The analysed material was cDNA or gDNA that came from T cells, B-cell-depleted T cells, or PBMCs.

Clones were read by immunoSEQ multiplex PCR, and TCRdb kept only the in-frame ones, dropping some. The sample yields roughly 81,000 clones, roughly 91% seen once. The CDR3 has 14 residues. CDR1 is SGHVS, CDR2 FQNEAQ, per germline. V was clipped by 5 bases and J by 1 base, with 9 bases between them. The receptor was derived from a woman between 45 and 65 years old in a cohort sampled during active COVID-19. The sequenced sample consisted of peripheral blood. This chain joins TRBV7-8 and TRBJ1-5; weak D call: TRBD1 (6 bases). The CDR3 DNA follows: TGTGCCAGCAGCGTAACAGGGAGCAATCAGCCCCAGCATTTT. Its protein is CASSVTGSNQPQHF.